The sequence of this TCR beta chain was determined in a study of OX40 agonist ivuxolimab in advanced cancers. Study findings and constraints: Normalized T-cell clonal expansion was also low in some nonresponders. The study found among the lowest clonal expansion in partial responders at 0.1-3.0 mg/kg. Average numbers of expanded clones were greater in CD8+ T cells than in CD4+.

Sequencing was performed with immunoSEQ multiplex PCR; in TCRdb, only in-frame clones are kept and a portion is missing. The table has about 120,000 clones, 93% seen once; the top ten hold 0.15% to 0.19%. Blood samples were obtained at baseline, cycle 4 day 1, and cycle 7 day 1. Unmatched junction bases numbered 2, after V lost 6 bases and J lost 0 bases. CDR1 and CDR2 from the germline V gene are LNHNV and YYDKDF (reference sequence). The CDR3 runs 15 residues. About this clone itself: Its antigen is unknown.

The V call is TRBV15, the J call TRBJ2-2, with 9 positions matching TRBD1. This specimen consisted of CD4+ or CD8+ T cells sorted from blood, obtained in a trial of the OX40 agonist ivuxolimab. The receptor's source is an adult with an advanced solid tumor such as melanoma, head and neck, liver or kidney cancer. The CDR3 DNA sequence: TGTGCCACCAGGAGGGACAGGGCGAACACCGGGGAGCTGTTTTTT. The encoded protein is CATRRDRANTGELFF.